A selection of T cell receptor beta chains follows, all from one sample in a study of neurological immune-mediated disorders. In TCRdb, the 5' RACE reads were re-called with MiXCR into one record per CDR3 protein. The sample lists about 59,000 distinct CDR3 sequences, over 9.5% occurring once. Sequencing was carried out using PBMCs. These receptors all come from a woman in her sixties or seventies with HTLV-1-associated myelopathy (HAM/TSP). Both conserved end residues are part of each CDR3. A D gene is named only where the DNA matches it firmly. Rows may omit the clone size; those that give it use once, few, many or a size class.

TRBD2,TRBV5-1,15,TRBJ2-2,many,TGCGCCAGCACCCCCGGGGGGGGAGCCACCGGGGAGCTGTTTTTT,CASTPGGGATGELFF
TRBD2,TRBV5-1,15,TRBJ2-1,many,TGCGCCAGCAGCTTGTTGGGACTATCAAACAATGAGCAGTTCTTC,CASSLLGLSNNEQFF
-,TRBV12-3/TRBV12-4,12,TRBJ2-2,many,TGTGCCAGCAGTTGGGGTACCGGGGAGCTGTTTTTT,CASSWGTGELFF
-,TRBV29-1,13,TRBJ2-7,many,TGCAGCGTTGGTTCGGTCCGCTCCTACGAGCAGTACTTC,CSVGSVRSYEQYF
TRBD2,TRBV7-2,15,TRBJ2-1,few,TGTGCCAGCAGCACGGGACTAGCGGGAAACAATGAGCAGTTCTTC,CASSTGLAGNNEQFF
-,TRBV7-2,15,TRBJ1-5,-,TGTGCCAGCAGCTTAGGGGTAGGGAGTCGTCAACCCCAGCATTTT,CASSLGVGSRQPQHF
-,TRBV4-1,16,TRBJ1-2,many,TGCGCCAGCAGCCAAGAAGTCCGGAGCATGGCCGGGGGCTACACCTTC,CASSQEVRSMAGGYTF
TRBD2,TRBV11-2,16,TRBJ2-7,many,TGTGCCAGCAGCTTAGTTACTAGCGACATCTCCTACGAGCAGTACTTC,CASSLVTSDISYEQYF
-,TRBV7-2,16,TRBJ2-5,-,TGTGCCAGCAGCTTAAAACCCGGGACTCTCGGAGAGACCCAGTACTTC,CASSLKPGTLGETQYF
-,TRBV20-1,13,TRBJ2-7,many,TGCAGTGCTAGTCGCAGGGACGTCGACGAGCAGTACTTC,CSASRRDVDEQYF
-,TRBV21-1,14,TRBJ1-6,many,TGTGCCAGCAGCACAGACAGCCATAATTCACCCCTCCACTTT,CASSTDSHNSPLHF
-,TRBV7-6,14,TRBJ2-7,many,TGTGCCAGCAGCCCCCGTCAATGGCCCTACGAGCAGTACTTC,CASSPRQWPYEQYF
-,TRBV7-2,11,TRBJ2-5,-,TGTGCCAGCAGCCAAGCCTCGACCCAGTACTTC,CASSQASTQYF
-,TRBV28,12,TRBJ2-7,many,TGTTACCTAAAGCGGGACACGGAGGAGCAGTACTTC,CYLKRDTEEQYF
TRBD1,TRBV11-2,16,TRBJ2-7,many,TGTGCCAGCAGCTTAAGGGTGACAGGGATTACCTACGAGCAGTACTTC,CASSLRVTGITYEQYF
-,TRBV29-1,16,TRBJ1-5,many,TGCAGCGTTGAAGATGGGCCGGGATATAGCAATCAGCCCCAGCATTTT,CSVEDGPGYSNQPQHF
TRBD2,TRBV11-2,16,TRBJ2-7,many,TGTGCCAGCAGCTTACGGGGAGTGGGAGGGGACTACGAGCAGTACTTC,CASSLRGVGGDYEQYF
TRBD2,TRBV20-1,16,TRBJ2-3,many,TGCAGTGCGAGGACTAGCGGGAGGAGATATACAGATACGCAGTATTTT,CSARTSGRRYTDTQYF
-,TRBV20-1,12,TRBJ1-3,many,TGCAGTGCTTACTACTCTGGAAACACCATATATTTT,CSAYYSGNTIYF
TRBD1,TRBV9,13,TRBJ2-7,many,TGTGCCAGCAGCGGACGGACAGGGGTCGAGCAGTACTTC,CASSGRTGVEQYF
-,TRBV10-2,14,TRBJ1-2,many,TGCGCCAGCAGTCCTGATGCAGCAAACTATGGCTACACCTTC,CASSPDAANYGYTF